One and the same sample provided the 27 T cell receptor beta chains below, sequenced in a study of blood T cell repertoires in COVID-19 (dated by TCRdb to the early 2020s). The library was made by the immunoSEQ multiplex PCR assay. In its TCRdb copy, this immuneACCESS table keeps in-frame sequences only and misses some clones. Where compared with another copy, unresolved V genes explain less than half of these, and the others have no known cause. This sample has 130,000 to 150,000 clones in its table, and more than 65% of those were observed once. Around 4.4% of the sample goes to the ten largest clones. Sequenced input: peripheral blood. The receptor source for this set is a man aged 55 to 70 with acute or convalescent COVID-19.

J is TRBJ2-2 and V is TRBV24-1, with TRBD1 matching over 10 bases. The trim removed 5 bases at V and 4 bases at J, leaving 9 bases unmatched. The CDR3 is 17 residues long. In germline, CDR1 is KGHDR, CDR2 SFDVKD. CDR3 residues: CATSGVPGQGGTGELFF. Here the CDR3 DNA reads TGTGCCACCAGTGGAGTACCTGGACAGGGGGGCACCGGGGAGCTGTTTTTT.

To note about this clone: At the DNA level, this CDR3 is encoded by other sequences in the same sample as well. The gene calls are TRBV9 and TRBJ2-5, with a tentative D call TRBD1 (5 bases). V was pared by 0 bases and J by 4 bases, with 7 bases between. Germline lookup yields CDR1 SGDLS and CDR2 YYNGEE. The CDR3 has 13 amino acids. The CDR3 DNA follows: TGTGCCAGCAGCGTAGGGGGCGGAGAGACCCAGTACTTC. It encodes CASSVGGGETQYF.

CDR3 in amino acids: CASSSLRLAGASEQYF. CDR3 DNA: TGTGCCAGCAGCTCACTCCGGCTAGCGGGAGCGTCAGAGCAGTACTTC. The chain links TRBV11-1 to TRBJ2-7, with 10 bases aligning to TRBD2. The germline V gene has CDR1 SGHAT and CDR2 FQDESV (reference sequence). The CDR3 is made up of 16 amino acids. V lost 4 bases to trimming and J lost 7 bases; unmatched junction nucleotides: 13. Combining the CDR3 with reference TRBV11-1 and TRBJ2-7 gives the whole variable domain EAEVAQSPRYKITEKSQAVAFWCDPISGHATLYWYRQILGQGPELLVQFQDESVVDDSQLPKDRFSAERLKGVDSTLKIQPAELGDSAMYLCASSSLRLAGASEQYFGPGTRLTVT.

On this clone itself: Other DNA sequences in the sample encode the same CDR3. The chain has TRBV11-3 and TRBJ2-3, with TRBD2 identical over 11 bases. This CDR3 is 16 amino acids long. The J segment lost 0 bases and the V segment lost 6 bases, leaving 5 bases of the junction unmatched. CDR1 is SGHNT, CDR2 YENEEA, per germline. The CDR3 DNA reads TGTGCCAGCAGTCCAGGGACTAGCGGAAGCACAGATACGCAGTATTTT. Its protein is CASSPGTSGSTDTQYF.

This clone was counted a few times. The chain joins TRBV10-1 to TRBJ1-1; TRBD1 is a possible D gene (5 bases). Germline CDR1 is WNHNN and CDR2 is SYGVQD (reference sequence). CDR3 length equals 14 residues. V was trimmed by 4 bases and J by 5 bases, leaving 14 bases between them. CDR3 DNA sequence: TGCGCCAGCAGTGCGGGAGGGGCATGGACTGAAGCTTTCTTT. Translated, it gives CASSAGGAWTEAFF.

The sample holds a few counts of this clone. V usage is TRBV5-4 and J usage is TRBJ1-1; D perhaps matches TRBD1 (5 bases). Germline V gene sequence: CDR1 SGHNT, CDR2 YYREEE (reference sequence). The CDR3 covers 16 residues. Trimming cost V 4 bases and J 6 bases, with 22 bases left between them. The CDR3 loop reads CASSGPTGRKDAEAFF. CDR3 nucleotides: TGTGCCAGCAGCGGACCAACAGGCAGAAAAGACGCTGAAGCTTTCTTT.

V is TRBV3-1 (or the pseudogene TRBV3-2) and J is TRBJ1-3; possibly TRBD1 for D (5 bases). This CDR3 comprises 14 residues. The V end lost 4 bases, the J end lost 0 bases, and 7 bases lay between the germline ends. Germline assignment: CDR1 LGHDT and CDR2 YNNKEL (reference sequence). The CDR3 DNA is TGTGCCAGCAGCCCAAGGGGCTCTGGAAACACCATATATTTT. It yields the protein CASSPRGSGNTIYF.

The rearrangement uses TRBV7-6 and TRBJ1-2; 7 bases agree with TRBD1. This CDR3 has 11 residues. Trimming took 2 bases from V and 12 from J; bases not matched to a gene: 3. Germline V gives CDR1 SGHVS, CDR2 FNYEAQ. The CDR3: CASSLNRGDTF. The CDR3 DNA sequence: TGTGCCAGCAGCTTAAACAGGGGAGACACCTTC.

The chain couples TRBV2 to TRBJ1-5; 8 bases fit TRBD1. Germline CDR1 is SNHLY and CDR2 is FYNNEI. Trimming removed 8 bases from V and 6 bases from J; junction bases left unmatched: 9. The CDR3 has 14 residues. CDR3: CASGRTGWGQPQHF. Here the CDR3 DNA reads TGTGCCAGCGGGAGGACAGGGTGGGGTCAGCCCCAGCATTTT.

V usage is TRBV7-9 and J usage is TRBJ2-3, with no clear D. The CDR3 is made up of 16 amino acids. Trimming removed 0 bases from V and 2 bases from J, with 12 bases in between. Germline V gives CDR1 SEHNR, CDR2 FQNEAQ (reference sequence). The CDR3 nucleotides read TGTGCCAGCAGCTTAGCGAGGTTTCAACTCACAGATACGCAGTATTTT. Its protein product is CASSLARFQLTDTQYF.

This chain joins TRBV28 and TRBJ1-2, with D perhaps TRBD1 (6 bases). Germline V gives CDR1 MDHEN, CDR2 SYDVKM. The germline V and J ends were trimmed by 4 bases and 0 bases, with 24 bases remaining between them. There are 19 residues in the CDR3. CDR3 coding DNA: TGTGCCAGCAGTTGGTCTTTGACGGGACACCAATCCTCTAACTATGGCTACACCTTC. Translation: CASSWSLTGHQSSNYGYTF.

The genes are TRBV3-1 (or the pseudogene TRBV3-2) and TRBJ2-3; tentative D call: TRBD1 (6 bases). Trimming pared 1 base from V and 7 bases from J, leaving 15 bases between. The CDR3 runs 15 residues. The germline V gene encodes CDR1 LGHDT and CDR2 YNNKEL (reference sequence). The CDR3 DNA sequence: TGTGCCAGCAGCCAAGCCCAACCAGGGGTTAATACGCAGTATTTT. It yields the protein CASSQAQPGVNTQYF.

The V and J genes are TRBV28 and TRBJ2-7; a weak D match, TRBD2 (6 bases). CDR1 MDHEN and CDR2 SYDVKM come from the germline V gene. This CDR3 contains 14 residues. V was trimmed by 2 bases and J by 6 bases, leaving 14 bases between them. The CDR3 spells CASSLGGLGGEQYF. For the CDR3, the DNA is TGTGCCAGCAGTTTAGGGGGGTTGGGTGGCGAGCAGTACTTC. The variable domain in full, completed from reference TRBV28 and TRBJ2-7, reads DVKVTQSSRYLVKRTGEKVFLECVQDMDHENMFWYRQDPGLGLRLIYFSYDVKMKEKGDIPEGYSVSREKKERFSLILESASTNQTSMYLCASSLGGLGGEQYFGPGTRLTVT.

The chain carries TRBV24-1 and TRBJ2-2, with D maybe TRBD1 (8 bases). The CDR3 covers 16 residues. CDR1 KGHDR and CDR2 SFDVKD come from the germline V gene. V was cut by 3 bases and J by 4 bases, with 14 bases left in between. The CDR3 bases are TGTGCCACCAGTGATAGCGGGACAGGAGGCACCGGGGAGCTGTTTTTT. The encoded protein is CATSDSGTGGTGELFF.

The V and J genes are TRBV30 and TRBJ1-3; D not resolved. The CDR3 runs 12 residues. The germline V gene has CDR1 GTSNPN and CDR2 SVGIG (reference sequence). The V gene lost 7 bases and the J gene lost 8 bases, with 15 bases spanning the gap. The CDR3 region has the DNA TGTGCCTCCCCGGGCCGCGGGGACACCATATATTTT. Translating gives CASPGRGDTIYF.

This sequence joins TRBV28 and TRBJ2-1, with D possibly TRBD2 on 5 matching bases. Between the trimmed V and J ends, which lost 5 bases and 0 bases, there was a span of 14 bases. Germline assignment: CDR1 MDHEN and CDR2 SYDVKM. This CDR3 contains 16 residues. CDR3 residues: CASSPSEGSSYNEQFF. CDR3 nucleotides: TGTGCCAGCAGTCCGTCAGAAGGGAGCTCCTACAATGAGCAGTTCTTC.

The chain recombines TRBV4-1 with TRBJ2-3, with 14 nucleotides matching TRBD2. This CDR3 contains 20 residues. Germline-derived CDR1 and CDR2 are MGHRA and YSYEKL. V shed 3 bases and J 0 bases; nucleotides not matched to a gene: 11. CDR3 loop: CASSQRGGTSGSSSTDTQYF. Written as DNA, the CDR3 is TGCGCCAGCAGCCAGAGGGGGGGGACTAGCGGGAGTTCTAGCACAGATACGCAGTATTTT.

This chain links TRBV10-3 with TRBJ2-5, with unresolved D. V lost 3 bases, J lost 5 bases, and 10 bases lay in between. The CDR3 has 13 amino acids. The germline V gene encodes CDR1 ENHRY and CDR2 SYGVKD. CDR3 nucleotide sequence: TGTGCCATCAGTGATTCGGGTTGGGAGACCCAGTACTTC. Its protein product is CAISDSGWETQYF.

The V call is TRBV14, the J call TRBJ2-3; 9 bases fit TRBD2. The germline gives CDR1 SGHDN, CDR2 FVKESK. The junction had 2 bases not matched to a gene; V was cut back by 4 bases and J by 0 bases. The CDR3 is 15 amino acids. The CDR3 loop is CASSPSGISTDTQYF. The CDR3 DNA reads TGTGCCAGCAGCCCTAGCGGGATTAGCACAGATACGCAGTATTTT.

The chain employs TRBV20-1 and TRBJ2-7; D might be TRBD2 (6 bases). Germline V lookup: CDR1 DFQATT, CDR2 SNEGSKA (reference sequence). The CDR3 runs 13 residues. V was shortened by 3 bases and J by 4 bases, with 13 bases between the two germline ends. CDR3 in DNA: TGCAGTGCTAGTGCGGGGTTTGGTTACGAGCAGTACTTC. Translation gives CSASAGFGYEQYF.

The genes are TRBV14 and TRBJ2-5; TRBD1 agrees at 7 bases. Germline V CDR1 and CDR2: SGHDN, FVKESK. V dropped 1 base and J dropped 3; count of bases not matched to a gene: 11. The CDR3 loop spans 17 amino acids. DNA of the CDR3: TGTGCCAGCAGCCAAGCGGAGTACAGGGGTGTTGAAGAGACCCAGTACTTC. Encoded protein: CASSQAEYRGVEETQYF.

The chain recombines TRBV18 with TRBJ1-1, with 10 bases that match TRBD1. After removal of 3 bases from V and 3 bases from J, the junction contained 7 bases not matched to a gene. From germline, CDR1 is KGHSH and CDR2 LQKENI. CDR3 length equals 16 residues. The CDR3 region is CASSPRGQGWDTEAFF. CDR3 DNA: TGTGCCAGCTCACCTCGGGGACAGGGGTGGGACACTGAAGCTTTCTTT.

This clone was counted once. The rearrangement uses TRBV7-9 and TRBJ1-2; D is undetermined. Trimming took off 2 bases at V and 2 bases at J, with 12 bases between the two ends. The CDR3 is made up of 15 amino acids. Germline CDR1 reads SEHNR; CDR2 reads FQNEAQ (reference sequence). The CDR3 nucleotides are TGTGCCAGCAGCTTAACGGGGAGGCTAAACTATGGCTACACCTTC. Translated, it gives CASSLTGRLNYGYTF.

Comment on this clone: The sample has other DNA sequences that encode this CDR3 too. This chain uses TRBV15 with TRBJ2-5; 7 bases fit TRBD2. Germline CDR1 LNHNV, CDR2 YYDKDF (reference sequence). With 3 bases clipped from V and 2 bases from J, the junction kept 3 bases outside the gene matches. The CDR3 has 14 amino acids. The CDR3 DNA follows: TGTGCCACCAGCAGGGGAGGGAGGCAAGAGACCCAGTACTTC. Translating it yields CATSRGGRQETQYF. The full variable domain, its missing parts supplied by reference TRBV15 and TRBJ2-5, is DAMVIQNPRYQVTQFGKPVTLSCSQTLNHNVMYWYQQKSSQAPKLLFHYYDKDFNNEADTPDNFQSRRPNTSFCFLDIRSPGLGDTAMYLCATSRGGRQETQYFGPGTRLLVL.

This rearrangement joins TRBV6-5 to TRBJ2-6, with D perhaps TRBD1 (6 bases). Trimming cost V 6 bases and J 2 bases, with 11 bases left between them. Germline CDR1 and CDR2: MNHEY and SVGAGI. CDR3 length: 15 residues. The CDR3 coding sequence is TGTGCCAGCAGCCAAGGGGGAACTGGGGCCAACGTCCTGACTTTC. It yields the protein CASSQGGTGANVLTF.

This chain uses TRBV7-9 with TRBJ2-4, with D possibly matching TRBD1 (6 bases). V was shortened by 0 bases and J by 6 bases, with 12 bases between the two germline ends. The CDR3 covers 15 residues. Germline V gene lookup returns CDR1 SEHNR and CDR2 FQNEAQ (reference sequence). CDR3 loop: CASSLARTGRNIQYF. The DNA for the CDR3 is TGTGCCAGCAGCTTAGCACGTACAGGGAGAAACATTCAGTACTTC.

This clone was seen only a few times. The chain carries TRBV7-6 and TRBJ2-5, with 8 bases fitting TRBD2. The CDR3 is 16 amino acids. Germline V CDR1 and CDR2: SGHVS, FNYEAQ. Trimming at V came to 6 bases and at J to 5 bases, leaving 14 bases not matched to a gene. This CDR3 is CASRKQAGGPWETQYF. CDR3 DNA sequence: TGTGCCAGCAGGAAACAGGCGGGAGGACCTTGGGAGACCCAGTACTTC.